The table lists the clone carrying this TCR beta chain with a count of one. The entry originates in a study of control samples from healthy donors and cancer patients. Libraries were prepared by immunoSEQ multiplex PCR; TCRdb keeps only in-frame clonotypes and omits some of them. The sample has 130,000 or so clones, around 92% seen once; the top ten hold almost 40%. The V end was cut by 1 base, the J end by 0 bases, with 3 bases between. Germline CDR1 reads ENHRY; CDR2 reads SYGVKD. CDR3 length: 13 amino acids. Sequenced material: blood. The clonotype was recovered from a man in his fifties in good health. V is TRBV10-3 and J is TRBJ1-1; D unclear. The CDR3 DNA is TGTGCCATCAGTGAGTACATGAACACTGAAGCTTTCTTT. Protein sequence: CAISEYMNTEAFF.